Shown below are 7 T cell receptor beta chains from a single sample sequenced in a study of blood T cell repertoires in COVID-19. Sequenced by immunoSEQ multiplex PCR; TCRdb stores in-frame clones only, minus some. The table shows 120,000 to 150,000 clones, with about 84% occurring only once. Input material: peripheral blood. The source of these receptors is a woman aged 50 to 60 with acute or convalescent COVID-19.

This clone has more than one count but fewer than ten. V is TRBV7-2 and J is TRBJ2-7; D remains ambiguous. There are 15 residues in the CDR3. The germline V gene encodes CDR1 SGHTA and CDR2 FQGNSA. With 0 bases removed from V and 2 bases from J, the gap between germline ends came to 11 bases. This CDR3 reads CASSLAVRTTYEQYF. CDR3 nucleotides: TGTGCCAGCAGCTTAGCGGTCAGAACCACCTACGAGCAGTACTTC.

The genes are TRBV6-5 and TRBJ2-5, with a weak D call TRBD2 (6 bases). CDR1 and CDR2 (germline): MNHEY, SVGAGI. This CDR3 is 15 amino acids long. The V end lost 8 bases, the J end lost 3 bases, and 19 bases lay between the germline ends. The CDR3 coding sequence is TGTGCCAGCTTGGGACGAGTCGCGGGGAAAGAGACCCAGTACTTC. It translates to CASLGRVAGKETQYF.

V usage is TRBV18 and J usage is TRBJ2-7, with TRBD1 matching 8 bases. With V trimmed by 3 bases and J by 3 bases, 4 bases remained unmatched. In germline, CDR1 is KGHSH, CDR2 LQKENI. The CDR3 covers 14 residues. In DNA form, the CDR3 reads TGTGCCAGCTCACCCCGGGACAGGTTCTACGAGCAGTACTTC. Protein sequence: CASSPRDRFYEQYF. The full variable domain, completed using reference TRBV18 and TRBJ2-7, is NAGVMQNPRHLVRRRGQEARLRCSPMKGHSHVYWYRQLPEEGLKFMVYLQKENIIDESGMPKERFSAEFPKEGPSILRIQQVVRGDSAAYFCASSPRDRFYEQYFGPGTRLTVT.

The CDR3 loop reads CASSSRGAGAPPSYEQYF. The CDR3 DNA is TGTGCCAGCAGCTCACGGGGAGCGGGGGCCCCACCCTCCTACGAGCAGTACTTC. V gene TRBV7-2 combines with J gene TRBJ2-7; 8 bases match TRBD2. The CDR3 runs to 18 residues. V trimming: 4 bases; J trimming: 0 bases; junction bases outside the gene matches: 14. The germline V gene has CDR1 SGHTA and CDR2 FQGNSA.

The rearrangement joins TRBV6-5 to TRBJ2-7; 9 bases align to TRBD1. The CDR3 consists of 15 residues. Germline values: CDR1 MNHEY, CDR2 SVGAGI. J lost 7 bases, V lost 6 bases, and 13 bases had no gene match. DNA for the CDR3: TGTGCCAGCAGGGGGGAGTTACAGGGGGCAAAAGAGCAGTACTTC. Translating gives CASRGELQGAKEQYF.

CDR3 sequence (DNA): TGCGCCAGCAGCCCTGGGCTGCTAGCCAAAAACATTCAGTACTTC. Translation gives CASSPGLLAKNIQYF. The chain links TRBV5-1 to TRBJ2-4, with D uncertain. From germline, CDR1 is SGHRS and CDR2 YFSETQ. V was shortened by 4 bases and J by 0 bases, with 11 bases between the two germline ends. The CDR3 runs 15 residues.

This clone has more than one count but fewer than ten. The genes are TRBV18 and TRBJ2-6; 9 bases are shared with TRBD1. The CDR3 is made up of 16 amino acids. The junction had 6 bases not matched to a gene; V was cut back by 5 bases and J by 4 bases. Looked up from germline, CDR1 is KGHSH and CDR2 is LQKENI. CDR3 residues: CASSSQGAPGANVLTF. DNA of the CDR3: TGTGCCAGCTCATCACAGGGGGCGCCCGGGGCCAACGTCCTGACTTTC.